One and the same sample provided the 2 T cell receptor beta chains below, sequenced in a study of blood T cell repertoires in COVID-19. Only in-frame clones appear in the TCRdb table, and some are missing; sequencing was by immunoSEQ multiplex PCR. Altogether 130,000 or so clones are present, roughly 86% being singletons, with the ten largest covering about 8%. Sample: peripheral blood. The source is a woman aged 55-69 years with acute or convalescent COVID-19.

The CDR3 here is CASSYSSPGPYEQYF. CDR3 sequence (DNA): TGTGCCAGCAGTTACTCGTCCCCAGGCCCCTACGAGCAGTACTTC. The chain is built from TRBV6-5 and TRBJ2-7; D not resolved. This CDR3 is built from 15 residues. The germline gives CDR1 MNHEY, CDR2 SVGAGI. The V end lost 0 bases, the J end lost 2 bases, and 11 bases lay between the germline ends.

The V call is TRBV7-3, the J call TRBJ2-5, with 8 nucleotides matching TRBD2. This CDR3 region has 15 residues. With 5 bases clipped from V and 5 bases from J, the junction kept 10 bases outside the gene matches. Germline values: CDR1 SGHTA, CDR2 FQGTGA. Written as DNA, the CDR3 is TGTGCCAGCAGCCCGGGGACTAGTATTATGGAGACCCAGTACTTC. Protein product: CASSPGTSIMETQYF.